These 23 T cell receptor beta chains originate from one sample sequenced in a study of cytomegalovirus exposure and HLA in healthy donors. 60 Vbeta and 13 Jbeta primers were used in PCR. This table comes from immunoSEQ multiplex PCR, and its TCRdb copy is limited to in-frame clones, with some not included. This table holds some 140,000 clones, almost 80% found once. Sequenced sample: PBMCs. These receptors were obtained from a man younger than 30 in good health and CMV-seronegative.

The genes are TRBV7-9 and TRBJ2-5, with TRBD2 as a possible D gene (5 bases). V was cut by 5 bases and J by 2 bases, with 12 bases left in between. CDR1 is SEHNR and CDR2 is FQNEAQ in the germline V gene (reference sequence). The CDR3 covers 14 residues. The CDR3 nucleotides are TGTGCCAGCAGCGAGAAACTAGATCAAGAGACCCAGTACTTC. Protein product: CASSEKLDQETQYF.

The chain carries TRBV19 and TRBJ2-5; 12 bases are shared with TRBD1. The V and J ends lost 5 bases and 4 bases, in that order; junction bases with no gene match: 5. There are 15 residues in the CDR3. CDR1 and CDR2 from the germline V gene are LNHDA and SQIVND (reference sequence). This CDR3 is CASSVGTGGRETQYF. The CDR3 DNA reads as TGTGCCAGTAGTGTCGGGACAGGGGGCCGAGAGACCCAGTACTTC.

This chain links TRBV2 with TRBJ1-2; D gene unclear. Trimming removed 3 bases from V and 2 bases from J, with 7 bases in between. The CDR3 spans 13 residues. Per germline, CDR1 SNHLY and CDR2 FYNNEI. This chain's CDR3 is CASSDDENYGYTF. In DNA, the CDR3 is TGTGCCAGCAGTGATGATGAGAACTATGGCTACACCTTC.

This chain connects TRBV10-3 to TRBJ1-2; D gene unclear. The CDR3 is 13 amino acids. Germline lookup yields CDR1 ENHRY and CDR2 SYGVKD. V was trimmed by 2 bases and J by 3 bases, leaving 7 bases between them. Here the CDR3 DNA reads TGTGCCATCAGTGAGCACTCTTACTATGGCTACACCTTC. It codes for CAISEHSYYGYTF.

This clone has a single count. V is TRBV7-9 and J is TRBJ1-1; a weak D match, TRBD1 (6 bases). Germline V lookup: CDR1 SEHNR, CDR2 FQNEAQ (reference sequence). CDR3 length: 15 amino acids. Trimming left V 5 bases short and J 8 bases short, with 21 bases between. The CDR3 bases are TGTGCCAGCAGCCCCCGGGTGACAGGCCACCTAGAAGCTTTCTTT. Translated, it gives CASSPRVTGHLEAFF.

Comment on this clone: At the DNA level, this CDR3 is encoded by other sequences in the same sample as well. The chain employs TRBV27 and TRBJ1-5; no firm D call. The CDR3 is 13 residues long. Germline values: CDR1 MNHEY, CDR2 SMNVEV (reference sequence). The V end was cut by 2 bases, the J end by 4 bases, with 6 bases between. The CDR3 coding sequence is TGTGCCAGCAGTTTAGCGGGGAATCAGCCCCAGCATTTT. It encodes CASSLAGNQPQHF.

This chain uses TRBV18 with TRBJ2-4, with D tentatively TRBD2 (6 bases). Germline lookup yields CDR1 KGHSH and CDR2 LQKENI. The CDR3 has 16 residues. V was cut by 3 bases and J by 4 bases, with 16 bases left in between. In DNA form, the CDR3 reads TGTGCCAGCTCACCCCTGACTAGTGCGGGTAAAAACATTCAGTACTTC. Translated, it gives CASSPLTSAGKNIQYF. Supplemented by reference TRBV18 and TRBJ2-4, the full variable domain reads NAGVMQNPRHLVRRRGQEARLRCSPMKGHSHVYWYRQLPEEGLKFMVYLQKENIIDESGMPKERFSAEFPKEGPSILRIQQVVRGDSAAYFCASSPLTSAGKNIQYFGAGTRLSVL.

The V gene is TRBV27, the J gene TRBJ1-6, with D perhaps TRBD1 (6 bases). Germline V gene sequence: CDR1 MNHEY, CDR2 SMNVEV (reference sequence). CDR3 length: 15 amino acids. Trimming pared 3 bases from V and 5 bases from J, leaving 11 bases between. This CDR3 reads CASSFDRHNNSPLHF. The CDR3 nucleotides read TGTGCCAGCAGTTTTGACAGGCACAATAATTCACCCCTCCACTTT.

The chain has TRBV9 and TRBJ1-6, with no clear D. The CDR3 sequence is 15 residues long. The germline V gene encodes CDR1 SGDLS and CDR2 YYNGEE. V was cut by 0 bases and J by 7 bases, with 11 bases left in between. The CDR3 spells CASSVDPSGNSPLHF. CDR3 DNA: TGTGCCAGCAGCGTAGATCCGAGCGGGAATTCACCCCTCCACTTT.

CDR3 in amino acids: CASSSILASETQYF. The CDR3 DNA is TGTGCCAGCAGCTCTATACTAGCGAGCGAGACCCAGTACTTC. V is TRBV5-4 and J is TRBJ2-5; 7 bases agree with TRBD2. The CDR3 spans 14 residues. CDR1 and CDR2 from the germline V gene are SGHNT and YYREEE (reference sequence). Losses at the gene ends were 3 bases for V and 5 bases for J; bases not matched to a gene: 7. Based on the CDR3 plus reference TRBV5-4 and TRBJ2-5, the full variable domain is ETGVTQSPTHLIKTRGQQVTLRCSSQSGHNTVSWYQQALGQGPQFIFQYYREEENGRGNFPPRFSGLQFPNYSSELNVNALELDDSALYLCASSSILASETQYFGPGTRLLVL.

Comments on this clone: Its ends do not fully match the called genes, so a read error is possible. The rearrangement links TRBV25-1 to TRBJ1-1, with 7 nucleotides matching TRBD1. The CDR3 spans 18 residues. Germline lookup yields CDR1 MGHDK and CDR2 SYGVNS. The CDR3 DNA sequence: TGTGCCAGCAGTCACGGCGGGTGGTCGGGACAGATGAACATTGAAGCTTTCTTT. Translation gives CASSHGGWSGQMNIEAFF.

This CDR3 reads CASSDGTGGDGYTF. The CDR3 nucleotides are TGTGCCAGCAGTGACGGGACAGGGGGCGATGGCTACACCTTC. The chain recombines TRBV6-4 with TRBJ1-2; 12 bases are shared with TRBD1. The V and J ends lost 2 bases and 6 bases, in that order; junction bases with no gene match: 1. Germline V CDR1 and CDR2: MRHNA, SNTAGT. This CDR3 contains 14 residues.

This sequence joins TRBV10-3 and TRBJ1-5; maybe TRBD1 (5 bases). CDR1 and CDR2 from the germline V gene are ENHRY and SYGVKD. The length of the CDR3 is 14 residues. V gave up 3 bases and J gave up 6 bases, with 12 bases separating them. The CDR3 sequence: CAISEGGAGQPQHF. DNA of the CDR3: TGTGCCATCAGTGAAGGAGGGGCCGGTCAGCCCCAGCATTTT.

As concerns this clone: The same CDR3 also results from other DNA sequences found in this sample. V usage is TRBV11-2 and J usage is TRBJ1-3; TRBD1 is a possible D gene (6 bases). CDR3 length: 15 residues. Germline-derived CDR1 and CDR2 are SGHAT and FQNNGV. V was cut by 5 bases and J by 1 base, with 12 bases left in between. The chain's CDR3 is CASSMTGASGNTIYF. The CDR3 DNA reads as TGTGCCAGCAGCATGACAGGAGCGTCTGGAAACACCATATATTTT.

The chain is built from TRBV5-1 and TRBJ2-3; D is undetermined. The V end lost 3 bases, the J end lost 0 bases, and 17 bases lay between the germline ends. The CDR3 length is 17 residues. Germline values: CDR1 SGHRS, CDR2 YFSETQ. In DNA, the CDR3 is TGCGCCAGCAGCTCCTTTGCCTCGGTTTCTAGCACAGATACGCAGTATTTT. This translates into CASSSFASVSSTDTQYF.

The rearrangement uses TRBV6-1 and TRBJ2-2; weak D call: TRBD1 (6 bases). V was clipped by 7 bases and J by 4 bases, with 13 bases between them. Germline CDR1 is MNHNS and CDR2 is SASEGT. This CDR3 region has 14 residues. In DNA, the CDR3 is TGTGCCAGCATGTCCGGGACAACCACCGGGGAGCTGTTTTTT. Amino acid sequence: CASMSGTTTGELFF.

This sequence joins TRBV5-8 and TRBJ2-3, with D possibly TRBD1 on 5 matching bases. The CDR3 contains 13 residues. The V end was cut by 1 base, the J end by 6 bases, with 9 bases between. In germline, CDR1 is SGHTS, CDR2 YDEGEE. Here the CDR3 reads CASSLLGVDTQYF. Written as DNA, the CDR3 is TGTGCCAGCAGCTTGTTAGGGGTCGATACGCAGTATTTT.

The chain has TRBV2 and TRBJ2-7; D is possibly TRBD1 (6 bases). The CDR3 runs to 13 residues. Germline V gene lookup returns CDR1 SNHLY and CDR2 FYNNEI. Trimming pared 4 bases from V and 3 bases from J, leaving 10 bases between. CDR3 loop: CASSGGRGYEQYF. CDR3 DNA: TGTGCCAGCAGTGGTGGCAGGGGCTACGAGCAGTACTTC.

This clone was seen more than once but under ten times. The chain couples TRBV25-1 to TRBJ2-7, with D maybe TRBD1 (6 bases). Trimming took 6 bases from V and 6 from J, leaving 12 bases between them. Germline V gene sequence: CDR1 MGHDK, CDR2 SYGVNS. This CDR3 spans 12 amino acids. This CDR3 reads CASRSTGREQYF. The CDR3 DNA reads TGTGCCAGCAGGTCAACAGGGCGCGAGCAGTACTTC.

The chain recombines TRBV29-1 with TRBJ1-2, with 8 bases fitting TRBD1. Germline assignment: CDR1 SQVTM and CDR2 ANQGSEA. V lost 6 bases to trimming and J lost 4 bases; unmatched junction nucleotides: 10. The CDR3 loop spans 14 amino acids. For the CDR3, the DNA is TGCAGCGTGGACAGGGAGAGACGATTCTATGGCTACACCTTC. It codes for CSVDRERRFYGYTF.

This rearrangement joins TRBV15 to TRBJ2-3, with D unclear. Germline values: CDR1 LNHNV, CDR2 YYDKDF (reference sequence). V shed 3 bases and J shed 4 bases, with 20 bases lying between them. CDR3 size: 17 residues. The CDR3 spells CATSRTPTANTADTQYF. In DNA form, the CDR3 reads TGTGCCACCAGCAGGACACCGACCGCGAACACAGCAGATACGCAGTATTTT.

CDR3 DNA sequence: TGTGCCAGCAAAGGCAGGGATTTCCAAGAGACCCAGTACTTC. It yields the protein CASKGRDFQETQYF. The rearrangement links TRBV2 to TRBJ2-5; maybe TRBD1 (5 bases). This CDR3 has 14 residues. The germline V and J ends were trimmed by 7 bases and 1 base, with 13 bases remaining between them. Germline assignment: CDR1 SNHLY and CDR2 FYNNEI. The whole variable domain, filled in from reference TRBV2 and TRBJ2-5, reads EPEVTQTPSHQVTQMGQEVILRCVPISNHLYFYWYRQILGQKVEFLVSFYNNEISEKSEIFDDQFSVERPDGSNFTLKIRSTKLEDSAMYFCASKGRDFQETQYFGPGTRLLVL.

The chain recombines TRBV9 with TRBJ2-5; TRBD1 might be the D (5 bases). CDR1 is SGDLS and CDR2 is YYNGEE in the germline V gene. This CDR3 is 15 amino acids long. The V end was cut by 3 bases, the J end by 4 bases, with 16 bases between. DNA for the CDR3: TGTGCCAGCAGCGCAGGGAAGGGATGGGCAGAGACCCAGTACTTC. Protein product: CASSAGKGWAETQYF. Together with reference TRBV9 and TRBJ2-5, the CDR3 gives the full variable domain: DSGVTQTPKHLITATGQRVTLRCSPRSGDLSVYWYQQSLDQGLQFLIQYYNGEERAKGNILERFSAQQFPDLHSELNLSSLELGDSALYFCASSAGKGWAETQYFGPGTRLLVL.